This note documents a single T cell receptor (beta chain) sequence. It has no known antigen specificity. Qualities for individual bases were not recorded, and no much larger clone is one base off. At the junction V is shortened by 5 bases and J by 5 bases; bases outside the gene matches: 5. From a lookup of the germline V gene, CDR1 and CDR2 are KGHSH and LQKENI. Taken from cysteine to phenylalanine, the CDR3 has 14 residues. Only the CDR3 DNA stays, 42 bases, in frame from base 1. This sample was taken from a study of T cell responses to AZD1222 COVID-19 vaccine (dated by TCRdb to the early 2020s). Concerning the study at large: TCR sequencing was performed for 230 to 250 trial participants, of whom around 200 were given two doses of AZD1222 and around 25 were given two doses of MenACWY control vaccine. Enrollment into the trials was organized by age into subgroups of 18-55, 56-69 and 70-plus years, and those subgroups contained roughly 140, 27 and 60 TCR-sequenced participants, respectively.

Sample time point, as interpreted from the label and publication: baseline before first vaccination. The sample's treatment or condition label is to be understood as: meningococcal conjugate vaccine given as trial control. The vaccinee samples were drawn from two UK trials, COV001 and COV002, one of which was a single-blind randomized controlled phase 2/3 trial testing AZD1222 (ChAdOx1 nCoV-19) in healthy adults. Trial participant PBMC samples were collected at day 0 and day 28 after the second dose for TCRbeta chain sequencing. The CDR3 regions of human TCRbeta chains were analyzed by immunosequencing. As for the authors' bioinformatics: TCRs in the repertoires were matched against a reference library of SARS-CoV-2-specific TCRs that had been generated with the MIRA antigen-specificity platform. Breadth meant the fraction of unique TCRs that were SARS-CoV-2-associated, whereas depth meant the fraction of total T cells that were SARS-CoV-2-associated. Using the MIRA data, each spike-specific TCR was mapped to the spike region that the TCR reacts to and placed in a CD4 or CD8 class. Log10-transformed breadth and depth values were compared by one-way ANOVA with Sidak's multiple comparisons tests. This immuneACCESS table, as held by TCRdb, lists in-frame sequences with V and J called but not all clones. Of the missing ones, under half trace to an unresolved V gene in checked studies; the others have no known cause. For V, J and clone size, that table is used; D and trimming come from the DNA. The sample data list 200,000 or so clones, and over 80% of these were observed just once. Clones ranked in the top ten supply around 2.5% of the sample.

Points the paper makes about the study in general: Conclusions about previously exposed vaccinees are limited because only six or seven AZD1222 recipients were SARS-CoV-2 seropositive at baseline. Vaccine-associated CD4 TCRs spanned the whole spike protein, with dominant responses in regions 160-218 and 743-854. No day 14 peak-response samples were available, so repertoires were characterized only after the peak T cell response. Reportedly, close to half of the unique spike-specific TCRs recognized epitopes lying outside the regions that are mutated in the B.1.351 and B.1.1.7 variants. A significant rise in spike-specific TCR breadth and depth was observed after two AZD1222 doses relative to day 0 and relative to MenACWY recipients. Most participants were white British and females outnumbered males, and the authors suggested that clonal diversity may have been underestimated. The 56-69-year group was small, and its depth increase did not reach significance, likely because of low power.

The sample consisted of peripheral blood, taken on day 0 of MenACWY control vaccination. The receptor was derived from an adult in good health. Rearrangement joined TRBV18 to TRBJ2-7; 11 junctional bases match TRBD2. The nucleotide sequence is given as TGTGCCAGCTCAGTGACTAGCGGGGCCCACGAGCAGTACTTC. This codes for CASSVTSGAHEQYF.